Presented here are 5 T cell receptor beta chains from one specimen sequenced in a study of T cells expressing NK-cell markers. TCRdb reworked the 5' RACE reads into one entry per CDR3 protein, no DNA. The listing contains a few hundred thousand distinct CDR3 sequences. Sequences were obtained from blood T cells: a sorted CD56 or NKG2C T cell subset, CD4+ or CD8+ T cells, or bulk PBMC T cells (not recorded which). The receptor set was obtained from a man younger than 30 in good health.

This chain uses TRBV20-1 with TRBJ2-1; the D call from TCRdb, TRBD2, cannot be confirmed without DNA. Germline-derived CDR1 and CDR2 are DFQATT and SNEGSKA (reference sequence). The CDR3 has 21 residues. CDR3 protein: CSARAEGYRPSGSHGGNEQFF.

This chain links TRBV9 with TRBJ1-2. There are 15 residues in the CDR3. Germline assignment: CDR1 SGDLS and CDR2 YYNGEE. CDR3 region: CASSARDGPFYGYTF.

The chain carries TRBV12-3 or TRBV12-4 and TRBJ2-7; TCRdb indicates TRBD1, and absent DNA this call remains unverified. This CDR3 region has 18 residues. This chain's CDR3 is CASSRGQGIPTVSYEQYF.

The chain has TRBV5-1 and TRBJ2-1; absent DNA, TCRdb's TRBD2 call cannot be checked. The germline V gene has CDR1 SGHRS and CDR2 YFSETQ. The CDR3 is 16 amino acids. CDR3 in amino acids: CASSPQASGNYNEQFF.

J is TRBJ2-1 and V is TRBV12-3 or TRBV12-4; the D call of TRBD1 rests on TCRdb alone, since no DNA is present to check it. The CDR3 runs 14 residues. This chain's CDR3 is CASSLTGALNEQFF.